The 26 T cell receptor beta chains below all came from one sample that was sequenced in a study of T-cell reconstitution after alpha-beta-depleted transplantation in children. For TCRbeta, the library was prepared with unique molecular identifiers. TCRdb redid the calling of the PCR reads with MiXCR, one entry per CDR3 protein. The table includes 70,000 to 95,000 distinct CDR3 sequences, 9.5% to 15% detected once. The specimen comprised PBMCs from the stem cell graft donor, sampled from the stem cell graft. The source is a human donor who donated a stem cell graft to a child with inherited bone marrow failure.

The CDR3: CSAPDRNTEAFF. The CDR3 DNA sequence: TGCAGTGCCCCGGACAGGAACACTGAAGCTTTCTTT. The rearrangement uses TRBV20-1 and TRBJ1-1; weak D call: TRBD1 (6 bases). This CDR3 spans 12 amino acids. Trimming stripped 6 bases from V and 1 base from J, with 9 bases between. Germline-derived CDR1 and CDR2 are DFQATT and SNEGSKA (reference sequence).

This clonotype was seen at least ten times. The chain combines TRBV20-1 with TRBJ1-1; D might be TRBD1 (6 bases). CDR1 DFQATT and CDR2 SNEGSKA come from the germline V gene (reference sequence). Between the trimmed V and J ends, which lost 4 bases and 11 bases, there was a span of 14 bases. This CDR3 comprises 11 residues. CDR3 coding DNA: TGCAGTGCTACGCGGACAGCCGATGCTTTCTTT. Translated: CSATRTADAFF.

The sample holds a few counts of this clonotype. The V call is TRBV27, the J call TRBJ2-5; no clear D. The germline CDR1 and CDR2 sequences are MNHEY and SMNVEV (reference sequence). The CDR3 covers 14 residues. Trimming cost V 2 bases and J 5 bases, with 12 bases left between them. CDR3 sequence: CASSLDGFRETQYF. CDR3 in DNA: TGTGCCAGCAGTTTAGATGGATTCCGGGAGACCCAGTACTTC.

This clonotype was counted at least ten times. The gene calls are TRBV29-1 and TRBJ2-7, with a weak D call TRBD1 (7 bases). The V gene's germline CDR1 is SQVTM and CDR2 ANQGSEA. Deletions cut 6 bases from V and 0 bases from J, with 18 bases between. This CDR3 has 15 amino acids. The CDR3, as DNA: TGCAGCGTGTCGGAGGGGACAGTGCACTCCTACGAGCAGTACTTC. It codes for CSVSEGTVHSYEQYF.

This clonotype appeared a few times. The V gene is TRBV28, the J gene TRBJ2-7; 8 nucleotides match TRBD1. The CDR3 loop spans 13 amino acids. Germline CDR1 reads MDHEN; CDR2 reads SYDVKM. The DNA of the CDR3 is TGTGCCAGCAGCAGCCAACGGACAGGGCCCGGGTATGTC. This codes for CASSSQRTGPGYV.

This clonotype occurred many times. V and J are TRBV9 and TRBJ1-2; 8 bases agree with TRBD1. Germline V gene sequence: CDR1 SGDLS, CDR2 YYNGEE. Trimming removed 4 bases from V and 4 bases from J; junction bases left unmatched: 9. This CDR3 contains 15 residues. The CDR3 reads CASSTDRGRGYGYTF. CDR3 nucleotide sequence: TGTGCCAGCAGCACCGACAGGGGTCGCGGCTATGGCTACACCTTC.

In its sample, this clonotype was seen many times. The chain carries TRBV5-1 and TRBJ1-5, with a weak D call TRBD1 (6 bases). Germline V CDR1 and CDR2: SGHRS, YFSETQ. V was cut by 0 bases and J by 5 bases, with 9 bases left in between. The CDR3 has 14 amino acids. The CDR3 DNA is TGCGCCAGCAGCTTGGGGGGGGGCGATCAGCCCCAGCATTTT. It is translated as CASSLGGGDQPQHF.

This clonotype was picked up many times. This rearrangement joins TRBV7-2 to TRBJ1-6; D ambiguous. V was trimmed by 4 bases and J by 12 bases, leaving 13 bases between them. Looked up from germline, CDR1 is SGHTA and CDR2 is FQGNSA. This CDR3 is built from 13 residues. CDR3 sequence: CASSYLEGLPLHF. CDR3 in DNA: TGTGCCAGCAGCTACCTGGAGGGATTACCCCTCCACTTT.

This clonotype was seen ten or more times. The chain joins TRBV5-1 to TRBJ1-1, with D uncertain. The V end was cut by 0 bases, the J end by 6 bases, with 12 bases between. This CDR3 is 14 amino acids long. Germline loops: CDR1 SGHRS, CDR2 YFSETQ. CDR3 in DNA: TGCGCCAGCAGCTTGGGAGTTGTTAGCGCTGAAGCTTTCTTT. The encoded protein is CASSLGVVSAEAFF. Supplemented by reference TRBV5-1 and TRBJ1-1, the full variable domain reads KAGVTQTPRYLIKTRGQQVTLSCSPISGHRSVSWYQQTPGQGLQFLFEYFSETQRNKGNFPGRFSGRQFSNSRSEMNVSTLELGDSALYLCASSLGVVSAEAFFGQGTRLTVV.

Only one count was recorded for this clonotype. CDR3 DNA: TGCGCCAGCAGCTTGTCGGGCTACCCTTCCTACGAGCAGTACTTC. This encodes CASSLSGYPSYEQYF. The chain is built from TRBV5-1 and TRBJ2-7; D unclear. V shed 1 base and J shed 1 base, with 12 bases lying between them. The CDR3 is made up of 15 amino acids. CDR1 SGHRS and CDR2 YFSETQ come from the germline V gene.

The rearrangement joins TRBV6-5 to TRBJ2-5, with 9 bases identical to TRBD1. The germline gives CDR1 MNHEY, CDR2 SVGAGI. This CDR3 is built from 13 residues. V gave up 5 bases and J gave up 4 bases; unmatched junction bases: 2. This chain's CDR3 is CASSNRGRETQYF. CDR3 bases: TGTGCCAGCAGTAACAGGGGGCGAGAGACCCAGTACTTC.

This clonotype was counted only a few times. The chain links TRBV7-6 to TRBJ2-1; D tentatively fits TRBD1 or TRBD2 (5 bases each). The CDR3 has 16 amino acids. Germline CDR1 and CDR2: SGHVS and FNYEAQ. The ends were cut back, 2 bases at V and 4 bases at J, with 15 bases in the middle. The CDR3 DNA sequence: TGTGCCAGCAGCTTAAGGTCGGGACGTGATTACAATGAGCAGTTCTTC. It translates to CASSLRSGRDYNEQFF.

This clonotype was counted at least ten times. This CDR3 reads CASSRTENQPQHF. CDR3 bases: TGTGCCAGCAGTCGAACAGAGAATCAGCCCCAGCATTTT. The chain has TRBV6-2 or TRBV6-3 and TRBJ1-5, with no clear D. The CDR3 is 13 amino acids. The germline V and J ends were trimmed by 5 bases and 4 bases, with 9 bases remaining between them. From germline, CDR1 is MNHEY and CDR2 SVGEGT.

This clonotype was counted many times. The chain recombines TRBV20-1 with TRBJ2-7; D might be TRBD1 or TRBD2, each matching 5 bases. From germline, CDR1 is DFQATT and CDR2 SNEGSKA (reference sequence). The ends were cut back, 1 base at V and 3 bases at J, with 19 bases in the middle. The CDR3 covers 16 residues. The CDR3 DNA reads TGCAGTGCTAGAGGTTCCTCCCCGGGGCTGAGCTACGAGCAGTACTTC. This encodes CSARGSSPGLSYEQYF.

This chain links TRBV30 with TRBJ2-3; a possible D gene is TRBD1 (5 bases). V lost 5 bases, J lost 4 bases, and 16 bases lay in between. The CDR3 spans 14 residues. Germline-derived CDR1 and CDR2 are GTSNPN and SVGIG (reference sequence). CDR3 residues: CAWDLREGSDTQYF. The CDR3 nucleotides are TGTGCCTGGGATCTCAGGGAAGGCTCAGATACGCAGTATTTT.

This clonotype has a count of ten or more. The V and J genes are TRBV4-3 and TRBJ2-7; a weak D match, TRBD1 (6 bases). The CDR3 runs to 15 residues. Germline CDR1 is LGHNA and CDR2 is YSLEER. V shed 3 bases and J shed 0 bases, with 12 bases lying between them. The chain's CDR3 is CASSQLRDTSYEQYF. The DNA for the CDR3 is TGCGCCAGCAGCCAGCTCCGGGACACCTCCTACGAGCAGTACTTC.

This clonotype was recorded at least ten times. This chain joins TRBV7-9 and TRBJ2-7; 9 positions agree with TRBD1. Germline-derived CDR1 and CDR2 are SEHNR and FQNEAQ (reference sequence). The CDR3 contains 14 residues. Trimming cost V 10 bases and J 5 bases; bases outside gene matches: 12. CDR3 amino acids: CATSRGTGNNEQYF. The CDR3 region has the DNA TGTGCCACCTCAAGGGGGACAGGGAACAACGAGCAGTACTTC. Filled out from reference TRBV7-9 and TRBJ2-7, the complete variable domain reads DTGVSQNPRHKITKRGQNVTFRCDPISEHNRLYWYRQTLGQGPEFLTYFQNEAQLEKSRLLSDRFSAERPKGSFSTLEIQRTEQGDSAMYLCATSRGTGNNEQYFGPGTRLTVT.

The chain recombines TRBV7-9 with TRBJ2-7; D unresolved. This CDR3 spans 14 amino acids. Trimming removed 3 bases from V and 2 bases from J, with 11 bases in between. The germline gives CDR1 SEHNR, CDR2 FQNEAQ (reference sequence). The CDR3 coding sequence is TGTGCCAGCAGCTTGCCGATGAGACCCTACGAGCAGTACTTC. It yields the protein CASSLPMRPYEQYF.

This clonotype occurred many times. The V and J genes are TRBV5-5 and TRBJ2-1; TRBD1 matches 9 bases. CDR1 and CDR2 from the germline V gene are SGHKS and YYEKEE (reference sequence). The CDR3 is made up of 16 amino acids. V trimming: 5 bases; J trimming: 1 base; junction bases outside the gene matches: 7. CDR3 residues: CASSKTGTGSYNEQFF. CDR3 nucleotide sequence: TGTGCCAGCAGTAAGACCGGGACAGGGTCCTACAATGAGCAGTTCTTC.

The table lists this clonotype with many counts. CDR3 sequence reads: CASSGTYGYTF. For the CDR3, the DNA is TGTGCCAGCAGCGGCACTTATGGCTACACCTTC. J is TRBJ1-2 and V is TRBV5-6, with D unresolved. The CDR3 runs 11 residues. Trimming stripped 4 bases from V and 5 bases from J, with 6 bases between. Looked up from germline, CDR1 is SGHDT and CDR2 is YYEEEE.

This clonotype turned up a few times. The chain recombines TRBV10-3 with TRBJ2-3, with TRBD2 matching over 10 bases. The CDR3 spans 16 residues. After removal of 8 bases from V and 5 bases from J, the junction contained 13 bases not matched to a gene. The germline V gene encodes CDR1 ENHRY and CDR2 SYGVKD. The chain's CDR3 is CAISRTPSGGEDTQYF. The DNA of the CDR3 is TGTGCCATCTCCCGAACCCCTAGCGGGGGAGAAGATACGCAGTATTTT.

This clonotype appeared many times. The V and J genes are TRBV28 and TRBJ2-7; D may be TRBD2 (6 bases). Germline V gene data show CDR1 as MDHEN and CDR2 as SYDVKM. This CDR3 spans 13 amino acids. The V end was cut by 6 bases, the J end by 3 bases, with 12 bases between. CDR3 amino acids: CASSGLKLYEQYF. For the CDR3, the DNA is TGTGCCAGCAGCGGACTAAAACTCTACGAGCAGTACTTC. Based on the CDR3 plus reference TRBV28 and TRBJ2-7, the full variable domain is DVKVTQSSRYLVKRTGEKVFLECVQDMDHENMFWYRQDPGLGLRLIYFSYDVKMKEKGDIPEGYSVSREKKERFSLILESASTNQTSMYLCASSGLKLYEQYFGPGTRLTVT.

The CDR3 DNA follows: TGTGCCAGCAGCCCGCGGGACCCCAATGAGCAGTTCTTC. Amino acids: CASSPRDPNEQFF. The chain couples TRBV3-1 to TRBJ2-1; a weak D match, TRBD2 (6 bases). The CDR3 runs to 13 residues. Germline V lookup: CDR1 LGHDT, CDR2 YNNKEL (reference sequence). V dropped 4 bases and J dropped 6 bases, with 10 bases sitting between them.

In its sample, this clonotype was seen many times. The rearrangement links TRBV29-1 to TRBJ1-2; tentative D call: TRBD1 (5 bases). The V end lost 4 bases, the J end lost 8 bases, and 11 bases lay between the germline ends. CDR3 size: 11 residues. CDR1 is SQVTM and CDR2 is ANQGSEA in the germline V gene. The CDR3: CSVAGARGYTF. CDR3 nucleotides: TGCAGCGTTGCCGGGGCTCGGGGCTACACCTTC.

In the case of this clonotype: A single base separates this from a much larger clone, so it may be a read error. V and J are TRBV2 and TRBJ1-1; D gene unclear. Trimming stripped 4 bases from V and 1 base from J, with 13 bases between. The CDR3 runs 15 residues. Germline V lookup: CDR1 SNHLY, CDR2 FYNNEI. The DNA of the CDR3 is TGTGCCAGCAGTGTGATCCCAGCTCGGAACACTGAAGCTTTCTTT. Translated: CASSVIPARNTEAFF.

This clonotype was observed a handful of times. The chain links TRBV29-1 to TRBJ1-1; the D gene is possibly TRBD1 (5 bases). In germline, CDR1 is SQVTM, CDR2 ANQGSEA. This CDR3 contains 16 residues. Trimming shortened V by 0 bases and J by 0 bases, and 14 bases separated the two germline ends. CDR3 region: CSVEEGGGWMNTEAFF. The CDR3 DNA reads as TGCAGCGTTGAAGAGGGGGGAGGGTGGATGAACACTGAAGCTTTCTTT.